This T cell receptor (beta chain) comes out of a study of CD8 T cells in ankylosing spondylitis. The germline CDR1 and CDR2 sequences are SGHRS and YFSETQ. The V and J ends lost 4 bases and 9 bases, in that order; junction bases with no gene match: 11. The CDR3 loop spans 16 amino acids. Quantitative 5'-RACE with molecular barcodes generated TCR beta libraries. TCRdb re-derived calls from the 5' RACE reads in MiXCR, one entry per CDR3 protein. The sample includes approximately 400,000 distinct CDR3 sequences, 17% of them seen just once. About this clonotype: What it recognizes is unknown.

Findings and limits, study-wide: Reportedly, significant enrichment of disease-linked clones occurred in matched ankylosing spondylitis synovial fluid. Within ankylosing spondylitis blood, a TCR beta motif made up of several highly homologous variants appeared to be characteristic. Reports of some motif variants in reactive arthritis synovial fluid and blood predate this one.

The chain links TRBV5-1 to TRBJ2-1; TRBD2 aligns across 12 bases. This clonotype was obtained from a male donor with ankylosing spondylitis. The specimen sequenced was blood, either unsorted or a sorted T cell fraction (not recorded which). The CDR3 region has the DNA TGCGCCAGCAGCCCCACTTCTAGCGGGGGGGGGAGTGAGCAGTTCTTC. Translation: CASSPTSSGGGSEQFF. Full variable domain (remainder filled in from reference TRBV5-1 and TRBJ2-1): KAGVTQTPRYLIKTRGQQVTLSCSPISGHRSVSWYQQTPGQGLQFLFEYFSETQRNKGNFPGRFSGRQFSNSRSEMNVSTLELGDSALYLCASSPTSSGGGSEQFFGPGTRLTVL.